The TCR beta chain described here comes from a study of cytomegalovirus exposure and HLA in healthy donors. Primers included in the PCR were 60 Vbeta and 13 Jbeta primers. The method was immunoSEQ multiplex PCR; TCRdb's version includes in-frame clones alone and lacks a portion of them. The data contain just over 150,000 clones, about 79% of them singletons. Comments on this clone: Its cognate antigen is unknown. One end of the junction varies from germline; a read error may be responsible.

Looked up from germline, CDR1 is SSHAT and CDR2 is FNYEAQ (reference sequence). There are 16 residues in the CDR3. Study results and limitations: Cytomegalovirus-associated status was assigned to roughly 160 TCR beta chains. TCR beta sequences reportedly predicted most subjects' HLA-A and HLA-B alleles accurately. Whilst most TCR sequences proved rare, a subset of public TCRs occurred across many donors.

The chain couples TRBV7-7 to TRBJ2-1; D gene unclear. Sequenced input: PBMCs. This receptor was taken from a woman aged 45-59 years in good health and CMV-seropositive. The CDR3 coding sequence is TGTGCTAGCAGCTTAGATTCGTCTAACTCCTACAATGAGCAGTTCTTC. It specifies CASSLDSSNSYNEQFF.